This passage covers 2 T cell receptor beta chains from one sample sequenced in a study of shared clonotypes between healthy human individuals. Measured with immunoSEQ multiplex PCR; TCRdb has only the in-frame clones, and not every one. There are millions of clones in the sample; about 92% occur only once, and approximately 1.7% lies in the top ten. CD45RO-negative cells were positively selected for CCR7, leaving out terminally differentiated effector memory CD45RA+ cells. Sequencing was done on a sample of naive CD8+ T cells from PBMCs. These TCRs come from a man younger than 35 in good health. Some clones in this sample may be carry-over from other donors' samples.

As concerns this clone: The sample carries other DNA sequences with the same CDR3. The rearrangement joins TRBV30 to TRBJ1-5; D is uncertain. Germline V gene lookup returns CDR1 GTSNPN and CDR2 SVGIG (reference sequence). There are 13 residues in the CDR3. The V end was cut by 3 bases, the J end by 5 bases, with 11 bases between. The CDR3 nucleotides are TGTGCCTGGAGCTTGGACGGGGATCAGCCCCAGCATTTT. It specifies CAWSLDGDQPQHF.

The rearrangement uses TRBV5-8 and TRBJ1-1; D uncertain. V was cut by 4 bases and J by 3 bases, with 13 bases left in between. There are 14 residues in the CDR3. Germline CDR1 is SGHTS and CDR2 is YDEGEE. The CDR3 spells CASSAGRRHTEAFF. CDR3 coding DNA: TGTGCCAGCAGCGCCGGGAGGCGTCACACTGAAGCTTTCTTT. The full variable domain, its missing parts supplied by reference TRBV5-8 and TRBJ1-1, is EAGVTQSPTHLIKTRGQQATLRCSPISGHTSVYWYQQALGLGLQFLLWYDEGEERNRGNFPPRFSGRQFPNYSSELNVNALELEDSALYLCASSAGRRHTEAFFGQGTRLTVV.